This T cell receptor (beta chain) is from a study of radiotherapy plus CTLA-4 blockade in lung cancer. Study at large: Objective response was observed in 18% of patients, and disease control in approximately 33%.

The study's findings and limits: Subsequent to radiotherapy plus ipilimumab, tumor-derived TCR clones underwent expansion in blood. Alongside interferon-beta, early blood T cell clone dynamics were reportedly the best predictor of response.

Worth noting for this clone: Antigen specificity is unknown. Mismatch with germline at one junction end may stem from a read error.

Patients in the study, people with chemo-refractory metastatic non-small-cell lung cancer, received focal radiation plus ipilimumab CTLA-4 blockade. The repertoire was sequenced with immunoSEQ multiplex PCR; TCRdb's copy has only in-frame clones and lacks some. This table has 70,000 to 95,000 clones, about 80% appearing once. Germline V lookup: CDR1 SGHTA, CDR2 FQGTGA. The CDR3 contains 12 residues. The J gene is TRBJ1-2, the V gene TRBV7-3; a possible D gene is TRBD1 (6 bases). The sample was peripheral blood, taken from a patient treated with radiotherapy plus ipilimumab. The source of this sequence is a human donor with non-small cell lung cancer that progressed on radiotherapy plus ipilimumab. DNA of the CDR3: TGTGCCAGCAGCTCTGAAACCACAGGGCTTTCCTTC. Translation: CASSSETTGLSF.